The clone carrying this TCR beta chain was observed a handful of times. These data come from a study of blood T cells in healthy people across ages. Combining a sample-barcoded 5' primer with a J-beta primer mix, a second PCR ran for roughly 6 to 11 cycles. TCRdb itself ran the 5' RACE reads through MiXCR, one entry per CDR3 protein. This table holds 780,000 or so distinct CDR3 sequences, around three fifths found once. Sequenced input: blood. This clonotype originated in a man in his forties or fifties in good health.

The CDR3 spells CASSESGSLYEQYF. Here the CDR3 DNA reads TGTGCCAGCAGCGAAAGCGGGAGCCTCTACGAGCAGTACTTC. The J gene is TRBJ2-5, the V gene TRBV6-5; 8 nucleotides line up with TRBD2. Gene TRBJ2-7 matches the end of the DNA better, so the J call may be wrong. The CDR3 contains 14 residues. Germline lookup yields CDR1 MNHEY and CDR2 SVGAGI.